The 3 T cell receptor beta chains listed next were all sequenced from one sample in a study of tumor-infiltrating lymphocytes in primary liver carcinoma. Taking about 20-31 mg of unsorted bulk tissue, the authors co-extracted RNA and DNA. From 500 to 600 ng of total RNA, TCR beta-specific cDNA was reverse-transcribed using a constant-region primer. Nested multiplex PCR, run for three rounds with slightly modified ARM-PCR, yielded TCR beta libraries. The first two PCR rounds, around 11 cycles each, used TRBV1-TRBV30 forward primers and a C-beta reverse primer. TCRdb recomputed calls from the multiplex PCR reads with MiXCR, one row per CDR3 protein. Altogether 95,000 to 150,000 distinct CDR3 sequences are present, around 60% being singletons, with the ten largest covering 8% to 9%. The sample taken for sequencing was liver tumor tissue from sampling region 3. Subset noted: tumor region T3, left-lateral pole. These receptors originate from a woman aged 60-70 years with primary liver carcinoma and hepatitis B virus infection.

This clonotype was detected ten times or more. The rearrangement joins TRBV28 to TRBJ2-1; D remains ambiguous. V shed 6 bases and J shed 5 bases, with 14 bases lying between them. The germline V gene encodes CDR1 MDHEN and CDR2 SYDVKM. The CDR3 contains 14 residues. CDR3 sequence: CASSHQVANNEQFF. For the CDR3, the DNA is TGTGCCAGCAGCCACCAGGTGGCCAACAATGAGCAGTTCTTC.

This clonotype was observed many times. The chain joins TRBV4-1 to TRBJ2-3; 14 bases are shared with TRBD2. The length of the CDR3 is 18 residues. J lost 8 bases, V lost 0 bases, and 10 bases had no gene match. Germline CDR1 and CDR2: MGHRA and YSYEKL. The CDR3 DNA reads TGCGCCAGCAGCCAAGATTTGCGGACTAGCGGGAGGAGGGGTACGCAGTATTTT. Its protein product is CASSQDLRTSGRRGTQYF.

This clonotype was seen a few times. A much larger clonotype is one base distant, so this may be a read error. The V and J genes are TRBV6-5 and TRBJ2-2; D possibly corresponds to TRBD2 (6 bases). This CDR3 spans 15 amino acids. Germline V lookup: CDR1 MNHEY, CDR2 SVGAGI. This chain's CDR3 is CASRHRTTLTWELFF. The CDR3 DNA reads as TGTGCCAGCAGACACCGGACTACCCTCACCTGGGAGCTGTTTTTT.